The 25 T cell receptor beta chains below all came from one sample that was sequenced in a study of radiotherapy plus CTLA-4 blockade in lung cancer. The assay was immunoSEQ multiplex PCR, and TCRdb's table has in-frame clones only and misses some. The sample carries some 52,000 clones, approximately 79% recorded once. The starting material was peripheral blood, obtained from a patient treated with radiotherapy plus ipilimumab. The source of these receptors is a human donor with non-small cell lung cancer who had a partial response to radiotherapy plus ipilimumab.

This clone was detected only once. This chain joins TRBV9 and TRBJ2-1, with D tentatively TRBD1 (5 bases). V lost 4 bases and J lost 3, with 17 bases in between. Germline V CDR1 and CDR2: SGDLS, YYNGEE. The CDR3 loop spans 16 amino acids. CDR3: CASSSGRGQHYNEQFF. The CDR3 DNA reads as TGTGCCAGCAGCTCAGGAAGAGGACAACACTACAATGAGCAGTTCTTC.

This sequence joins TRBV5-1 and TRBJ1-1, with a tentative D call TRBD1 (5 bases). Trimming removed 0 bases from V and 5 bases from J, with 14 bases in between. Germline CDR1 reads SGHRS; CDR2 reads YFSETQ. The CDR3 consists of 15 residues. The CDR3, as DNA: TGCGCCAGCAGCTTGGAAGTAGCGGGGCGGACTGAAGCTTTCTTT. Protein sequence: CASSLEVAGRTEAFF.

The V call is TRBV11-2, the J call TRBJ2-6, with TRBD2 as a possible D gene (6 bases). V lost 4 bases to trimming and J lost 0 bases, with 19 bases between them. Germline CDR1 is SGHAT and CDR2 is FQNNGV. This CDR3 has 19 residues. The CDR3 is CASSSFSDYFASGANVLTF. In DNA form, the CDR3 reads TGTGCCAGCAGCTCCTTCTCGGACTACTTCGCCTCTGGGGCCAACGTCCTGACTTTC.

This clone was counted once. This chain joins TRBV2 and TRBJ2-3, with D uncertain. Per germline, CDR1 SNHLY and CDR2 FYNNEI. The CDR3 runs 16 residues. V was trimmed by 1 base and J by 0 bases, leaving 11 bases between them. CDR3 amino acids: CASSEDTAASTDTQYF. Here the CDR3 DNA reads TGTGCCAGCAGTGAAGATACGGCGGCTAGCACAGATACGCAGTATTTT.

This chain uses TRBV7-9 with TRBJ2-5; the D gene is possibly TRBD2 (5 bases). This CDR3 is 14 amino acids long. The germline CDR1 and CDR2 sequences are SEHNR and FQNEAQ (reference sequence). Trimming removed 5 bases from V and 3 bases from J, with 13 bases in between. The CDR3 region has the DNA TGTGCCAGCAGCAGAGTGGCTAGCAAAGAGACCCAGTACTTC. Amino acids: CASSRVASKETQYF.

The V call is TRBV6-5, the J call TRBJ1-1; TRBD1 aligns across 9 bases. CDR1 MNHEY and CDR2 SVGAGI come from the germline V gene. The ends lost 5 bases at V and 4 bases at J; junction bases unmatched: 8. The CDR3 spans 15 residues. In DNA form, the CDR3 reads TGTGCCAGCAGTCAGGGACAGGGCGGGAGCACTGAAGCTTTCTTT. It yields the protein CASSQGQGGSTEAFF.

The J gene is TRBJ2-5, the V gene TRBV7-9; 7 nucleotides line up with TRBD1. Germline CDR1 reads SEHNR; CDR2 reads FQNEAQ (reference sequence). The CDR3 runs 14 residues. Trimming removed 4 bases from V and 5 bases from J; junction bases left unmatched: 7. CDR3 protein: CASSSTGARETQYF. In DNA, the CDR3 is TGTGCCAGCAGCTCTACAGGGGCACGGGAGACCCAGTACTTC. The whole variable domain, remainder taken from reference TRBV7-9 and TRBJ2-5, is DTGVSQNPRHKITKRGQNVTFRCDPISEHNRLYWYRQTLGQGPEFLTYFQNEAQLEKSRLLSDRFSAERPKGSFSTLEIQRTEQGDSAMYLCASSSTGARETQYFGPGTRLLVL.

This sequence joins TRBV11-2 and TRBJ1-3; possibly TRBD1 for D (6 bases). Trimming took off 3 bases at V and 0 bases at J, with 12 bases between the two ends. Germline lookup yields CDR1 SGHAT and CDR2 FQNNGV. This CDR3 has 16 residues. The CDR3 protein is CASSFRRGNSGNTIYF. The CDR3 DNA follows: TGTGCCAGCAGCTTCCGCAGGGGCAACTCTGGAAACACCATATATTTT.

The gene calls are TRBV5-1 and TRBJ2-7, with 7 bases matching TRBD1. Trimming removed 0 bases from V and 6 bases from J; junction bases left unmatched: 9. Germline loops: CDR1 SGHRS, CDR2 YFSETQ. This CDR3 has 15 amino acids. The CDR3 here is CASSLAGTESGEQYF. CDR3 bases: TGCGCCAGCAGCTTGGCCGGGACAGAAAGCGGCGAGCAGTACTTC.

The sample holds a few counts of this clone. J is TRBJ1-6 and V is TRBV11-2; unclear D gene. There are 16 residues in the CDR3. Germline loops: CDR1 SGHAT, CDR2 FQNNGV. Deletions cut 0 bases from V and 7 bases from J, with 13 bases between. The CDR3 nucleotides are TGTGCCAGCAGCTTAGAGCGGGCGGTCGGGAATTCACCCCTCCACTTT. Amino acid sequence: CASSLERAVGNSPLHF.

By share of the sample, this clone is medium-sized. V is TRBV30 and J is TRBJ1-1; D gene unclear. This CDR3 spans 13 amino acids. CDR1 and CDR2 (germline): GTSNPN, SVGIG (reference sequence). The ends were cut back, 3 bases at V and 0 bases at J, with 8 bases in the middle. The CDR3 DNA sequence: TGTGCCTGGAGCGCCACATTGAACACTGAAGCTTTCTTT. Translating gives CAWSATLNTEAFF.

The V gene is TRBV6-1, the J gene TRBJ1-2; TRBD1 agrees at 9 bases. V dropped 5 bases and J dropped 2; count of bases not matched to a gene: 6. The length of the CDR3 is 15 residues. Looked up from germline, CDR1 is MNHNS and CDR2 is SASEGT. The CDR3 nucleotides read TGTGCCAGCAGTCGGACAGGGGAAGCCAACTATGGCTACACCTTC. Encoded protein: CASSRTGEANYGYTF.

The chain links TRBV6-5 to TRBJ1-1; weak D call: TRBD1 (5 bases). In germline, CDR1 is MNHEY, CDR2 SVGAGI. This CDR3 has 12 amino acids. V was trimmed by 2 bases and J by 7 bases, leaving 8 bases between them. The CDR3: CASSYHGGEAFF. In nucleotides, the CDR3 is TGTGCCAGCAGTTACCACGGGGGTGAAGCTTTCTTT.

The chain carries TRBV7-9 and TRBJ2-3; 9 bases map to TRBD2. The CDR3 is 15 residues long. V shed 1 base and J 2 bases; nucleotides not matched to a gene: 1. The germline gives CDR1 SEHNR, CDR2 FQNEAQ (reference sequence). The CDR3 nucleotides are TGTGCCAGCAGCTTAGGCGGGGGGGCCACAGATACGCAGTATTTT. Its protein product is CASSLGGGATDTQYF.

This clone was detected only once. The chain joins TRBV5-1 to TRBJ2-5, with TRBD1 identical over 7 bases. The CDR3 covers 16 residues. The V gene end was trimmed by 0 bases and the J gene end by 2 bases; junction bases not matched to a gene: 7. Germline V gene sequence: CDR1 SGHRS, CDR2 YFSETQ. This CDR3 reads CASSLDPTGNQETQYF. CDR3 nucleotide sequence: TGCGCCAGCAGCTTGGACCCGACAGGGAATCAAGAGACCCAGTACTTC.

The V call is TRBV6-6, the J call TRBJ2-5, with D possibly being TRBD2 (6 bases). Germline CDR1 and CDR2: MNHNY and SVGAGI (reference sequence). V gave up 4 bases and J gave up 5 bases, with 14 bases separating them. There are 14 residues in the CDR3. The CDR3 sequence: CASSWAGRTETQYF. Written as DNA, the CDR3 is TGTGCCAGCAGTTGGGCGGGACGGACGGAGACCCAGTACTTC.

The chain combines TRBV9 with TRBJ2-1; weak D call: TRBD1 (8 bases). The CDR3 loop spans 15 amino acids. The V end lost 5 bases, the J end lost 4 bases, and 16 bases lay between the germline ends. Germline assignment: CDR1 SGDLS and CDR2 YYNGEE. In DNA, the CDR3 is TGTGCCAGCAGTTACAGGGGGGGCGGATACAATGAGCAGTTCTTC. Translating it yields CASSYRGGGYNEQFF.

In its sample, this clone was seen once. This rearrangement joins TRBV11-2 to TRBJ2-7; possibly TRBD1 for D (6 bases). Germline CDR1 is SGHAT and CDR2 is FQNNGV. The CDR3 sequence is 14 residues long. Deletions cut 0 bases from V and 2 bases from J, with 8 bases between. The CDR3 region is CASSLDRGTYEQYF. The CDR3 region has the DNA TGTGCCAGCAGCTTAGACAGGGGCACCTACGAGCAGTACTTC.

The chain has TRBV7-3 and TRBJ2-7; D uncertain. Per the germline V gene, CDR1 is SGHTA and CDR2 is FQGTGA. The V gene lost 5 bases and the J gene lost 0 bases, with 14 bases spanning the gap. The CDR3 is 15 amino acids. CDR3 region: CASSQSPSTSYEQYF. CDR3 nucleotide sequence: TGTGCCAGCAGCCAAAGCCCGTCTACCTCCTACGAGCAGTACTTC.

The table lists this clone with a count of one. The rearrangement joins TRBV6-5 to TRBJ2-5; 10 bases are a match to TRBD1. The V and J ends lost 6 bases and 7 bases, in that order; junction bases with no gene match: 8. The CDR3 is 14 residues long. CDR1 MNHEY and CDR2 SVGAGI come from the germline V gene. CDR3 sequence (DNA): TGTGCCAGCAGCAAGACAGGGGGCGGCGGGACCCAGTACTTC. The encoded protein is CASSKTGGGGTQYF.

The chain is built from TRBV7-2 and TRBJ2-7; D is perhaps TRBD1 (5 bases). CDR1 and CDR2 (germline): SGHTA, FQGNSA. Deletions cut 1 base from V and 2 bases from J, with 12 bases between. The CDR3 extends over 15 amino acids. The chain's CDR3 is CASSLVIDRAYEQYF. The DNA for the CDR3 is TGTGCCAGCAGCTTAGTAATCGACAGAGCCTACGAGCAGTACTTC.

This clone was seen a handful of times. The J gene is TRBJ2-3, the V gene TRBV10-3; 9 nucleotides agree with TRBD2. CDR1 is ENHRY, CDR2 SYGVKD, per germline. With 2 bases clipped from V and 3 bases from J, the junction kept 6 bases outside the gene matches. This CDR3 is built from 16 residues. Here the CDR3 reads CAISEAAGGRTDTQYF. Here the CDR3 DNA reads TGTGCCATCAGTGAGGCTGCGGGGGGGAGGACAGATACGCAGTATTTT.

The chain combines TRBV4-1 with TRBJ1-2; TRBD1 might be the D (5 bases). Trimming pared 4 bases from V and 8 bases from J, leaving 14 bases between. The V gene's germline CDR1 is MGHRA and CDR2 YSYEKL. This CDR3 contains 13 residues. In DNA form, the CDR3 reads TGCGCCAGCAGCCTCCGGGGGGGATTAGGCTACACCTTC. Amino acids: CASSLRGGLGYTF.

DNA of the CDR3: TGCGCCAGCAGCTTGGGACTAGCAGATACGCAGTATTTT. Translating gives CASSLGLADTQYF. V gene TRBV5-1 combines with J gene TRBJ2-3; TRBD2 is a possible D gene (6 bases). Germline V gene data show CDR1 as SGHRS and CDR2 as YFSETQ. CDR3 length: 13 amino acids. V gave up 0 bases and J gave up 4 bases, with 6 bases separating them.

The chain couples TRBV9 to TRBJ1-6; tentative D call: TRBD1 (6 bases). Germline CDR1 is SGDLS and CDR2 is YYNGEE. With 5 bases removed from V and 5 bases from J, the gap between germline ends came to 11 bases. The CDR3 contains 14 residues. The CDR3 DNA sequence: TGTGCCAGCAGTCAGGGGAGCCATAATTCACCCCTCCACTTT. It specifies CASSQGSHNSPLHF.